The clone carrying this TCR beta chain has at least ten counts. Using its own MiXCR run on the RACE reads, TCRdb lists one record per CDR3 protein. The sample gives roughly 32,000 distinct CDR3 sequences, 5% to 6.5% of which show up once; 5.6% is in the top ten. Germline V gene lookup returns CDR1 SQVTM and CDR2 ANQGSEA. V was trimmed by 5 bases and J by 1 base, leaving 14 bases between them. This CDR3 comprises 14 residues. The data are from a study of human T cells and chemical hapten exposure. Time point indicated: patch test 3, about 24 weeks after DPC sensitization. The treatment: therapeutic diphenylcyclopropenone sensitization with weekly scalp DPC.

The rearrangement links TRBV29-1 to TRBJ2-5; D may be TRBD1 (5 bases). This material consisted of whole blood, taken in connection with sensitization to the hapten diphenylcyclopropenone (DPC). The source is a man between 25 and 39 years old with alopecia areata. Some clones in this sample may be carry-over from other donors' samples. CDR3 sequence: CSVYLRETQETQYF. The CDR3 DNA reads TGCAGCGTTTACCTCAGGGAAACCCAAGAGACCCAGTACTTC.